Below are 4 T cell receptor beta chains sequenced from a single sample in a study of cytomegalovirus exposure and HLA in healthy donors. Amplification used 60 Vbeta primers and 13 Jbeta primers. Libraries were prepared by immunoSEQ multiplex PCR; TCRdb keeps only in-frame clonotypes and omits some of them. The sample lists about 140,000 clones, around 77% occurring once. Sample: PBMCs. These receptors were taken from a young man in good health and CMV-seronegative.

The chain recombines TRBV9 with TRBJ2-2, with TRBD1 as a possible D gene (5 bases). Germline lookup yields CDR1 SGDLS and CDR2 YYNGEE. V was trimmed by 4 bases and J by 7 bases, leaving 14 bases between them. This CDR3 comprises 14 residues. In nucleotides, the CDR3 is TGTGCCAGCAGCCCCCACATTGACAGCGGGGAGCTGTTTTTT. Amino acid sequence: CASSPHIDSGELFF.

This chain uses TRBV10-1 with TRBJ2-6, with TRBD1 matching over 10 bases. Germline V gives CDR1 WNHNN, CDR2 SYGVQD (reference sequence). J lost 0 bases, V lost 3 bases, and 2 bases had no gene match. The CDR3 consists of 17 residues. This CDR3 reads CASSDGTGVSGANVLTF. DNA for the CDR3: TGCGCCAGCAGTGATGGGACAGGGGTCTCTGGGGCCAACGTCCTGACTTTC.

The chain uses TRBV6-5 and TRBJ1-1, with 8 bases matching TRBD1. CDR3 length: 15 amino acids. Trimming at V came to 2 bases and at J to 4 bases, leaving 6 bases not matched to a gene. Germline V gene sequence: CDR1 MNHEY, CDR2 SVGAGI. The CDR3 protein is CASSYVGQGGTEAFF. Written as DNA, the CDR3 is TGTGCCAGCAGTTACGTTGGACAGGGCGGCACTGAAGCTTTCTTT.

CDR3 sequence reads: CASSLNRVNEQYF. The CDR3 DNA reads as TGTGCCAGCAGCTTGAACAGGGTGAACGAGCAGTACTTC. The chain recombines TRBV5-4 with TRBJ2-7; possibly TRBD1 for D (6 bases). Germline V gene data show CDR1 as SGHNT and CDR2 as YYREEE (reference sequence). V was pared by 1 base and J by 5 bases, with 10 bases between. CDR3 length: 13 residues.